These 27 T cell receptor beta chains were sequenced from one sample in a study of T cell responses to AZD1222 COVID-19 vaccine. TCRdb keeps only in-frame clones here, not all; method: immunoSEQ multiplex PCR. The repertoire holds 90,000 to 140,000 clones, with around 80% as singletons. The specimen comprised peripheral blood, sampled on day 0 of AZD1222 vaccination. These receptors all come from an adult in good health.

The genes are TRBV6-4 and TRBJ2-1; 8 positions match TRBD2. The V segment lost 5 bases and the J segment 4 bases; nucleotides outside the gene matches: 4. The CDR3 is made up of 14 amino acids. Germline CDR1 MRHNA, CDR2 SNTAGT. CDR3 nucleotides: TGTGCCAGCAGTACCCTAGCGGGTTACAATGAGCAGTTCTTC. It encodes CASSTLAGYNEQFF.

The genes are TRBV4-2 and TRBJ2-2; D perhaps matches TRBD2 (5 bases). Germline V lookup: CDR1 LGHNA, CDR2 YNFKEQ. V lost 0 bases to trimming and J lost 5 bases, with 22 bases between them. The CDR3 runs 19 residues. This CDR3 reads CASSQEGFGRSPWTGELFF. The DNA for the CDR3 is TGTGCCAGCAGCCAAGAGGGTTTTGGGAGAAGTCCTTGGACCGGGGAGCTGTTTTTT.

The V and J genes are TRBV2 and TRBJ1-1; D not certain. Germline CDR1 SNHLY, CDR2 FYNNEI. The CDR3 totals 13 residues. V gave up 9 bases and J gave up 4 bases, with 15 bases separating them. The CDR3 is CARTVLSGTEAFF. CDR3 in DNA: TGTGCCAGGACTGTCCTCTCCGGCACTGAAGCTTTCTTT.

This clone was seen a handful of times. This CDR3 reads CASSLGSEAFF. The CDR3, as DNA: TGCGCCAGCAGCTTGGGCTCTGAAGCTTTCTTT. The chain couples TRBV5-1 to TRBJ1-1; D is ambiguous. CDR1 is SGHRS, CDR2 YFSETQ, per germline. Between the trimmed V and J ends, which lost 0 bases and 6 bases, there was a span of 3 bases. The CDR3 extends over 11 amino acids.

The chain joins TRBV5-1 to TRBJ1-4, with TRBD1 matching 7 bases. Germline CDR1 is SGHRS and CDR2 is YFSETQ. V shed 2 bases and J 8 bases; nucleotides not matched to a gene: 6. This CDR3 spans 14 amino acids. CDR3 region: CASSLTGVGEKLFF. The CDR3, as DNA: TGCGCCAGCAGCTTAACAGGGGTTGGCGAAAAACTGTTTTTT.

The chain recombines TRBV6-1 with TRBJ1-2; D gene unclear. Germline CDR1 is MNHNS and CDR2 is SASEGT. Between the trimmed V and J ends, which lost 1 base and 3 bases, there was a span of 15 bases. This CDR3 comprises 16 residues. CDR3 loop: CASSEGLGLLDYGYTF. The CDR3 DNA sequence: TGTGCCAGCAGTGAAGGTTTAGGATTATTGGACTATGGCTACACCTTC.

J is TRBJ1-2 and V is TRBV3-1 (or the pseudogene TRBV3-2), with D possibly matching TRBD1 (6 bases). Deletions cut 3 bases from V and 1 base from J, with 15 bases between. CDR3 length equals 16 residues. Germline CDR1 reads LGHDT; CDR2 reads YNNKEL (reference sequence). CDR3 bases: TGTGCCAGCAGCCACGTCGGGACACCTAATAACTATGGCTACACCTTC. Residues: CASSHVGTPNNYGYTF.

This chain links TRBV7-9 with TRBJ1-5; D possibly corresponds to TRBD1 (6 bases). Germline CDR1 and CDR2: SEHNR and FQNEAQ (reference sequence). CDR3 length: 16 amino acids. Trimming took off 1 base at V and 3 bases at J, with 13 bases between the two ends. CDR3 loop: CASSLGGAGTNQPQHF. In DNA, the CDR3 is TGTGCCAGCAGCTTAGGGGGGGCAGGTACCAATCAGCCCCAGCATTTT.

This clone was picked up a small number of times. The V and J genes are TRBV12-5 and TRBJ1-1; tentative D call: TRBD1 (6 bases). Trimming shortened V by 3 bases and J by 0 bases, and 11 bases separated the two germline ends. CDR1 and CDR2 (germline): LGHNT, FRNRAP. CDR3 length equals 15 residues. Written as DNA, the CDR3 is TGTGCTAGTGGTTTCCCGACAGGATTGAACACTGAAGCTTTCTTT. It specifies CASGFPTGLNTEAFF.

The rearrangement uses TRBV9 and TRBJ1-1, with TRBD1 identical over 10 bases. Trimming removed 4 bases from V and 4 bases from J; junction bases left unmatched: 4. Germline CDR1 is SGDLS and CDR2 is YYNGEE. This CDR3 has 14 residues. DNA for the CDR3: TGTGCCAGCAGCACTTGGGACAGGGGCACTGAAGCTTTCTTT. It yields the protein CASSTWDRGTEAFF.

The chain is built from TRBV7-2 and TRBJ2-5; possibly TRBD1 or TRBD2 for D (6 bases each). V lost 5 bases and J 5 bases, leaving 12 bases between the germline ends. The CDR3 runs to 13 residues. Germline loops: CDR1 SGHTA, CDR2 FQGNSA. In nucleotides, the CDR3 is TGTGCCAGCAGCCCGGGGGCGGTGGAGACCCAGTACTTC. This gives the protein CASSPGAVETQYF.

CDR3 sequence (DNA): TGTGCCAGCAGTTACCCCCGTCGGGAGCAGTTCTTC. Encoded protein: CASSYPRREQFF. The rearrangement joins TRBV6-6 to TRBJ2-1; the D is unclear. This CDR3 contains 12 residues. The ends were cut back, 2 bases at V and 10 bases at J, with 9 bases in the middle. Germline values: CDR1 MNHNY, CDR2 SVGAGI (reference sequence).

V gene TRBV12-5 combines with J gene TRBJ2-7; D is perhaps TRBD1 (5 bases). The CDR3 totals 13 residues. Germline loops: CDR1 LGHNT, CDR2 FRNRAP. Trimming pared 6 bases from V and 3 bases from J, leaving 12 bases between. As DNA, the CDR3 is TGTGCTAGTGGGCTCCTAGGGGTCTACGAGCAGTACTTC. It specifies CASGLLGVYEQYF. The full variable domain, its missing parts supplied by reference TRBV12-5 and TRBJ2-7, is DARVTQTPRHKVTEMGQEVTMRCQPILGHNTVFWYRQTMMQGLELLAYFRNRAPLDDSGMPKDRFSAEMPDATLATLKIQPSEPRDSAVYFCASGLLGVYEQYFGPGTRLTVT.

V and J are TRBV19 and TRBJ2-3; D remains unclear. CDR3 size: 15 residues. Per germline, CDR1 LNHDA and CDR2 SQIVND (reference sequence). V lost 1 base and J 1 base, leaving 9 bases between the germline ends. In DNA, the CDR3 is TGTGCCAGTAGTATAGGAGGCGGCGGCACAGATACGCAGTATTTT. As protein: CASSIGGGGTDTQYF. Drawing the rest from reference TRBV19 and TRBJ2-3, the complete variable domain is DGGITQSPKYLFRKEGQNVTLSCEQNLNHDAMYWYRQDPGQGLRLIYYSQIVNDFQKGDIAEGYSVSREKKESFPLTVTSAQKNPTAFYLCASSIGGGGTDTQYFGPGTRLTVL.

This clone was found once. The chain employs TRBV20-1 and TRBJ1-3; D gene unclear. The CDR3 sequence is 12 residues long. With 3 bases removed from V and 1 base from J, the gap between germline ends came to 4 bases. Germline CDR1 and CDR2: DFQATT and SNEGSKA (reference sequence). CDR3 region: CSASESGNTIYF. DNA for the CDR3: TGCAGTGCTAGTGAGTCTGGAAACACCATATATTTT.

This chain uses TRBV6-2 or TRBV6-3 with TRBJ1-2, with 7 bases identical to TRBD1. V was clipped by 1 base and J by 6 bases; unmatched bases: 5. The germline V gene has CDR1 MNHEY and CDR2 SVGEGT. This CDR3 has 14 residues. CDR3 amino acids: CASSYFTGVDGYTF. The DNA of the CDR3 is TGTGCCAGCAGTTACTTTACAGGGGTGGATGGCTACACCTTC.

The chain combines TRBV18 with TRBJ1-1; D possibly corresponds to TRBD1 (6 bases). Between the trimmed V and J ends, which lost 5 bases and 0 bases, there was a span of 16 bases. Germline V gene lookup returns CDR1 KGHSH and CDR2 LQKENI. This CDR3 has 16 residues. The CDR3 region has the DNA TGTGCCAGCTCATCGACCGGGACAAGCATGAACACTGAAGCTTTCTTT. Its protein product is CASSSTGTSMNTEAFF.

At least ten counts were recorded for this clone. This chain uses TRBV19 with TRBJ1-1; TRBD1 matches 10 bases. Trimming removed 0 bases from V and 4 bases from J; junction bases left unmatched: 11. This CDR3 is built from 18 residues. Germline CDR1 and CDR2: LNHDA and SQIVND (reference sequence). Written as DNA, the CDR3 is TGTGCCAGTAGTATAGATCTAGGGACAGGGGATAGGTCCACTGAAGCTTTCTTT. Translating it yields CASSIDLGTGDRSTEAFF.

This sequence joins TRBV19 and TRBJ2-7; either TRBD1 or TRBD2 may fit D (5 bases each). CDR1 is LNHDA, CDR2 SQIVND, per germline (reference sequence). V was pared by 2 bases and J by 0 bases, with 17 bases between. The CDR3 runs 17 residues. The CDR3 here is CASSISPAGRGSYEQYF. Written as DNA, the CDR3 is TGTGCCAGTAGTATATCGCCTGCGGGTAGGGGCTCCTACGAGCAGTACTTC.

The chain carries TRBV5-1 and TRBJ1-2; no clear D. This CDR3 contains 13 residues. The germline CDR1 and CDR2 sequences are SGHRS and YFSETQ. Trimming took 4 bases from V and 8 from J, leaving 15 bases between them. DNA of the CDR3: TGCGCCAGCAGCCCTGTGAGTGTGGGAGGCTACACCTTC. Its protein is CASSPVSVGGYTF.

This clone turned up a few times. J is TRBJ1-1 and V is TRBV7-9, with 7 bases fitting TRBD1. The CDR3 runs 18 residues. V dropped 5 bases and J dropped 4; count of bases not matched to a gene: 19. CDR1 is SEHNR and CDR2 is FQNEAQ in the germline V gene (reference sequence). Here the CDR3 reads CASSPPQGGLRRGTEAFF. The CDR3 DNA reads TGTGCCAGCAGCCCCCCACAAGGGGGCCTTCGGCGCGGCACTGAAGCTTTCTTT.

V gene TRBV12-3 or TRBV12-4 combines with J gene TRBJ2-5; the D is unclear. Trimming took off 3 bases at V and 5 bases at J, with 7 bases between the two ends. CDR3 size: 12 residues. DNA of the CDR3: TGTGCCAGCAGTTTGATGGGGGAGACCCAGTACTTC. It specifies CASSLMGETQYF.

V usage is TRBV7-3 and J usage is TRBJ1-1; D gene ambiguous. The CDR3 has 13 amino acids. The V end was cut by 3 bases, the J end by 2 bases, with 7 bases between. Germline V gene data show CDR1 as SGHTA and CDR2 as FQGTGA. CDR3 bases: TGTGCCAGCAGCTTCGGGAGAAACACTGAAGCTTTCTTT. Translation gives CASSFGRNTEAFF.

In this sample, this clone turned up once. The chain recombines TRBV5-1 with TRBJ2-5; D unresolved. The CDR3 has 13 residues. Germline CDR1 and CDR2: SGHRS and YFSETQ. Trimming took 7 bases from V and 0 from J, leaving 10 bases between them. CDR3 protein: CASQDMYQETQYF. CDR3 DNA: TGCGCCAGCCAAGACATGTACCAAGAGACCCAGTACTTC.

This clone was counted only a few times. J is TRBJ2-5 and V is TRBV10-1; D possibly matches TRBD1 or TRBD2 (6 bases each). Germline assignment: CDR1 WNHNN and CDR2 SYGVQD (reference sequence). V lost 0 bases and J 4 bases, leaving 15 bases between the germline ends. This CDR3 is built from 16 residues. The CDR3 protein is CASSESTGAPGETQYF. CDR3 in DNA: TGCGCCAGCAGTGAGTCAACGGGGGCGCCGGGAGAGACCCAGTACTTC.

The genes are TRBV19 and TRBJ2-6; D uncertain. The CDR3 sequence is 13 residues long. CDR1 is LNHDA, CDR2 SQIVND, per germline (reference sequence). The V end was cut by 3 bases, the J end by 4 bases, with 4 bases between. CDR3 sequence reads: CASSMEGANVLTF. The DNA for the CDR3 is TGTGCCAGTAGTATGGAGGGGGCCAACGTCCTGACTTTC.

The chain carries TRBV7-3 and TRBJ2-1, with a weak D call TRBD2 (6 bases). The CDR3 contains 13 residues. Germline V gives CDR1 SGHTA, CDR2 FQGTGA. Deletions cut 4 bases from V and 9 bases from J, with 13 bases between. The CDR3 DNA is TGTGCCAGCAGCTCGAGGGCGGGGTCTGAGCAGTTCTTC. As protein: CASSSRAGSEQFF.